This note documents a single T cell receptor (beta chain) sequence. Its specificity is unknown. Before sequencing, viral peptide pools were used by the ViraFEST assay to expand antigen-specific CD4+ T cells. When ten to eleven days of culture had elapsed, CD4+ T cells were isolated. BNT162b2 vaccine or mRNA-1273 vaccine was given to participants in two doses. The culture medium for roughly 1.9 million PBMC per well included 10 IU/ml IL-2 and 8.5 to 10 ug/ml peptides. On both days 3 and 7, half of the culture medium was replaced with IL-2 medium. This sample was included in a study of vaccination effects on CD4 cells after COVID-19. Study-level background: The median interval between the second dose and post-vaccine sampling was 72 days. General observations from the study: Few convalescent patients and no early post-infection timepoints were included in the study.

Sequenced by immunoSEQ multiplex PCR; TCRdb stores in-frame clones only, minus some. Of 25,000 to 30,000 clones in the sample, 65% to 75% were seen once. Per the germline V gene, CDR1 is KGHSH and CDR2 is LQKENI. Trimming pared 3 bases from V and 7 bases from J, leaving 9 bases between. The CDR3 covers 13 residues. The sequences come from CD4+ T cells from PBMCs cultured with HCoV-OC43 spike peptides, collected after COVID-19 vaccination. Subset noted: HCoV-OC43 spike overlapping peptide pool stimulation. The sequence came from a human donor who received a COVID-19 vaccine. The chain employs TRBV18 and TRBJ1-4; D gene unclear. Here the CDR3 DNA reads TGTGCCAGCTCACCCAACGACGGTGAAAAACTGTTTTTT. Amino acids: CASSPNDGEKLFF.